Listed below are T cell receptor beta chains from one sample, sequenced in a study of PD-1 blockade in classical Hodgkin lymphoma. Assay: immunoSEQ multiplex PCR; the TCRdb copy retains only in-frame clones and omits some. This repertoire shows about 64,000 clones, roughly 92% found once; its top ten account for about 8%. Sequences were derived from peripheral blood mononuclear cells (PBMCs), sampled before the fourth cycle of nivolumab. The receptor source for this set is a human donor with classical Hodgkin lymphoma. CDR3s include the opening cysteine and the closing phenylalanine or tryptophan. The order of the fields is J gene, clone size, D gene, V gene, CDR3 DNA, CDR3 protein. A D gene is named only where the DNA matches it firmly. Size values are once, few and many counts, or a class for expanded clones, and some rows have none.

J gene: TRBJ2-1
clone size: NA
D gene: NA
V gene: TRBV28
CDR3 DNA: TGTGCCAGCAGCAGCACGGGGGCCCCTTCCAATGAGCAGTTCTTC
CDR3 protein: CASSSTGAPSNEQFF

J gene: TRBJ2-5
clone size: few
D gene: TRBD2
V gene: TRBV18
CDR3 DNA: TGTGCCAGCTCATTTAGGGCTAGCGGGAGCCAAGAGACCCAGTACTTC
CDR3 protein: CASSFRASGSQETQYF

J gene: TRBJ2-3
clone size: NA
D gene: TRBD1
V gene: TRBV25-1
CDR3 DNA: TGTGCCAGCAGTGCAGGGGGTCAACTCACAGATACGCAGTATTTT
CDR3 protein: CASSAGGQLTDTQYF

J gene: TRBJ2-3
clone size: NA
D gene: TRBD2
V gene: TRBV27
CDR3 DNA: TGTGCCAGCAGTTTAACTAGCGGGAGCACAGATACGCAGTATTTT
CDR3 protein: CASSLTSGSTDTQYF

J gene: TRBJ1-1
clone size: NA
D gene: NA
V gene: TRBV19
CDR3 DNA: TGTGCCAGTAGACCCCAGGGAAACTTGAACACTGAAGCTTTCTTT
CDR3 protein: CASRPQGNLNTEAFF

J gene: TRBJ2-5
clone size: NA
D gene: NA
V gene: TRBV5-1
CDR3 DNA: TGCGCCAGCAGCTTGGCCTGGGGGGGCCGGGAAGAGACCCAGTACTTC
CDR3 protein: CASSLAWGGREETQYF

J gene: TRBJ2-7
clone size: NA
D gene: TRBD2
V gene: TRBV7-6
CDR3 DNA: TGTGCCAGCAGCCCACAACCGGGACTAGAAGGGAACGAGCAGTACTTC
CDR3 protein: CASSPQPGLEGNEQYF

J gene: TRBJ2-5
clone size: NA
D gene: NA
V gene: TRBV5-1
CDR3 DNA: TGCGCCAGCAGCCGCGTAGGGATAAAAGAGACCCAGTACTTC
CDR3 protein: CASSRVGIKETQYF

J gene: TRBJ2-5
clone size: NA
D gene: TRBD1
V gene: TRBV6-6
CDR3 DNA: TGTGCCAGCAGTTCGTGGACAGGGGGCAGCTGGGAGACCCAGTACTTC
CDR3 protein: CASSSWTGGSWETQYF

J gene: TRBJ2-3
clone size: NA
D gene: NA
V gene: TRBV7-9
CDR3 DNA: TGTGCCAACGCCCCTTTGTTAAACGCCAACGTGGATACGCAGTATTTT
CDR3 protein: CANAPLLNANVDTQYF

J gene: TRBJ2-7
clone size: NA
D gene: NA
V gene: TRBV15
CDR3 DNA: TGTGCCACCAGCAGAGATACCTCGTCCAGTCACATCTACGAGCAGTACTTC
CDR3 protein: CATSRDTSSSHIYEQYF

J gene: TRBJ1-2
clone size: NA
D gene: NA
V gene: TRBV28
CDR3 DNA: TGTGCCAGCAGTTACGGGCAGGACTATGGCTACACCTTC
CDR3 protein: CASSYGQDYGYTF

J gene: TRBJ2-2
clone size: few
D gene: TRBD1
V gene: TRBV27
CDR3 DNA: TGTGCCAGCAGTTTATGGGGACAGGCCGCTACCGGGGAGCTGTTTTTT
CDR3 protein: CASSLWGQAATGELFF

J gene: TRBJ2-7
clone size: NA
D gene: NA
V gene: TRBV7-9
CDR3 DNA: TGTGCCAGCAGCTCACTAAACTCCGTAAGCTCCTACGAGCAGTACTTC
CDR3 protein: CASSSLNSVSSYEQYF

J gene: TRBJ1-5
clone size: NA
D gene: NA
V gene: TRBV28
CDR3 DNA: TGTGCCAGCAGTCCCGGGGACATGAGCAATCAGCCCCAGCATTTT
CDR3 protein: CASSPGDMSNQPQHF

J gene: TRBJ2-7
clone size: NA
D gene: NA
V gene: TRBV12-5
CDR3 DNA: TGTGCTAGTGGTTTGTTCGGCAGGGATGGTACGTACGAGCAGTACTTC
CDR3 protein: CASGLFGRDGTYEQYF

J gene: TRBJ2-7
clone size: once
D gene: NA
V gene: TRBV27
CDR3 DNA: TGTGCCAGCAGCATCGGCCGAAGTTACGGCATCGAGCAGTACTTC
CDR3 protein: CASSIGRSYGIEQYF

J gene: TRBJ2-5
clone size: NA
D gene: NA
V gene: TRBV19
CDR3 DNA: TGTGCCAGTAGTAGGCCCCAGGAGACCCAGTACTTC
CDR3 protein: CASSRPQETQYF

J gene: TRBJ2-5
clone size: NA
D gene: NA
V gene: TRBV9
CDR3 DNA: TGTGCCAGCAGTCGCACTCAGGGAGGAGAGACCCAGTACTTC
CDR3 protein: CASSRTQGGETQYF

J gene: TRBJ1-2
clone size: NA
D gene: NA
V gene: TRBV30
CDR3 DNA: TGTGCCTGGAGAGGGGATCTTAACTATGGCTACACCTTC
CDR3 protein: CAWRGDLNYGYTF

J gene: TRBJ2-7
clone size: NA
D gene: NA
V gene: TRBV10-3
CDR3 DNA: TGTGCCATCAGTGAGCCCGGGACTCGATCCGAGCAGTACTTC
CDR3 protein: CAISEPGTRSEQYF

J gene: TRBJ1-4
clone size: NA
D gene: TRBD1
V gene: TRBV13
CDR3 DNA: TGTGCCAGCAGCTTGGCAGGGGGCGCTTGGAATGAAAAACTGTTTTTT
CDR3 protein: CASSLAGGAWNEKLFF

J gene: TRBJ2-5
clone size: once
D gene: TRBD2
V gene: TRBV7-9
CDR3 DNA: TGTGCCAGCAGCTTAGAGCAGGGCGGGAGTACCCAGTACTTC
CDR3 protein: CASSLEQGGSTQYF

J gene: TRBJ2-7
clone size: NA
D gene: NA
V gene: TRBV4-1
CDR3 DNA: TGCGCCAGCAGCCAAGGTCTGGCGGACGGGGACGAGCAGTACTTC
CDR3 protein: CASSQGLADGDEQYF

J gene: TRBJ2-2
clone size: NA
D gene: NA
V gene: TRBV18
CDR3 DNA: TGTGCCAGCTCACCCCGTCCGAACACCGGGGAGCTGTTTTTT
CDR3 protein: CASSPRPNTGELFF

J gene: TRBJ2-1
clone size: once
D gene: NA
V gene: TRBV6-5
CDR3 DNA: TGTGCCAGCAGTAACCGGGACAACTACAATGAGCAGTTCTTC
CDR3 protein: CASSNRDNYNEQFF

J gene: TRBJ2-5
clone size: NA
D gene: NA
V gene: TRBV4-1
CDR3 DNA: TGCGCCAGCAGCCAAGCTGGCGGAGTGGGGTTGGGGACCCAGTACTTC
CDR3 protein: CASSQAGGVGLGTQYF

J gene: TRBJ2-3
clone size: NA
D gene: NA
V gene: TRBV28
CDR3 DNA: TGTGCCAGCTCCTGGGGGGCCGGCACAGATACGCAGTATTTT
CDR3 protein: CASSWGAGTDTQYF

J gene: TRBJ1-5
clone size: once
D gene: NA
V gene: TRBV6-1
CDR3 DNA: TGTGCCAGCAGTGAGTTGTGGGGAATCAATCAGCCCCAGCATTTT
CDR3 protein: CASSELWGINQPQHF

J gene: TRBJ1-1
clone size: NA
D gene: NA
V gene: TRBV19
CDR3 DNA: TGTGCCAGTAGTGAATACAGGAGTGACACTGAAGCTTTCTTT
CDR3 protein: CASSEYRSDTEAFF

J gene: TRBJ2-4
clone size: NA
D gene: TRBD1
V gene: TRBV7-9
CDR3 DNA: TGTGCCAGCAGCCCTAGGGACAGGGAACAAAACATTCAGTACTTC
CDR3 protein: CASSPRDREQNIQYF

J gene: TRBJ1-5
clone size: NA
D gene: NA
V gene: TRBV7-2
CDR3 DNA: TGTGCCAGCAGCTTAGCGCCGGGAAATCAGCCCCAGCATTTT
CDR3 protein: CASSLAPGNQPQHF

J gene: TRBJ2-7
clone size: NA
D gene: NA
V gene: TRBV5-1
CDR3 DNA: TGCGCCAGCACCCCCCGCGGCTCCTACGAGCAGTACTTC
CDR3 protein: CASTPRGSYEQYF

J gene: TRBJ2-5
clone size: NA
D gene: NA
V gene: TRBV5-1
CDR3 DNA: TGCGCCAGCAGCCTGGACAGTCACTATTGGGAGACCCAGTACTTC
CDR3 protein: CASSLDSHYWETQYF

J gene: TRBJ2-1
clone size: NA
D gene: TRBD1
V gene: TRBV5-1
CDR3 DNA: TGCGCCAGCCGCCCGGGACAGGGGTCCCTAACCTACAATGAGCAGTTCTTC
CDR3 protein: CASRPGQGSLTYNEQFF

J gene: TRBJ2-2
clone size: NA
D gene: NA
V gene: TRBV10-3
CDR3 DNA: TGTGCCATCAGTGATATGGCCGGGGAGCTGTTTTTT
CDR3 protein: CAISDMAGELFF

J gene: TRBJ2-1
clone size: NA
D gene: NA
V gene: TRBV10-2
CDR3 DNA: TGCGCCAGCATGGGAGGAGGAGGGGGCCTACAAAATGAGCAGTTCTTC
CDR3 protein: CASMGGGGGLQNEQFF

J gene: TRBJ2-3
clone size: NA
D gene: NA
V gene: TRBV2
CDR3 DNA: TGTGCCAGCAGTGAAGGGTTCGCAGATACGCAGTATTTT
CDR3 protein: CASSEGFADTQYF

J gene: TRBJ2-3
clone size: NA
D gene: NA
V gene: TRBV4-1
CDR3 DNA: TGCGCCAGCAGCCCCCGTTCGGAGGTAGGCCCAGATACGCAGTATTTT
CDR3 protein: CASSPRSEVGPDTQYF